A selection of T cell receptor beta chains follows, all from one sample in a study of follicular helper T cells after annual influenza vaccination. Profiled with immunoSEQ multiplex PCR; TCRdb holds only in-frame clones, not every one. This sample yields hundreds of clones, of which 70% to 90% are seen a single time; about 3% belongs to the top ten. The material sequenced was CXCR5+ CD38+ circulating T follicular helper cells from blood, taken 7 days after influenza vaccination. These receptors came from an adult who received the influenza vaccine. The CDR3 runs from the conserved cysteine through the conserved F or W. The D gene is left open where the match is weak. Part of the rows lack a size; the others show once, few, many or a class for expanded clones.

V: TRBV10-3; J: TRBJ2-7; size: -; D: TRBD1; CDR3: CAISRDRYTEQYF; DNA: TGTGCCATCAGCCGGGACAGGTATACCGAGCAGTACTTC
V: TRBV14; J: TRBJ2-7; size: once; D: TRBD1; CDR3: CASSLGQGFHEQYF; DNA: TGTGCCAGCAGCTTGGGACAGGGTTTCCACGAGCAGTACTTC
V: TRBV18; J: TRBJ1-5; size: few; D: -; CDR3: CASSRTDGHQPQHF; DNA: TGTGCCAGCTCACGTACCGATGGCCATCAGCCCCAGCATTTT
V: TRBV28; J: TRBJ2-7; size: -; D: TRBD2; CDR3: CASIPSGLDYEQYF; DNA: TGTGCCAGCATTCCGAGTGGACTAGACTACGAGCAGTACTTC
V: TRBV27; J: TRBJ1-6; size: -; D: TRBD1; CDR3: CASSTLGQGTYSPLHF; DNA: TGTGCCAGCAGCACCCTTGGACAGGGAACGTATTCACCCCTCCACTTT
V: TRBV6-1; J: TRBJ2-1; size: -; D: -; CDR3: CASKGPSTYNEQFF; DNA: TGTGCCAGCAAGGGGCCATCGACCTACAATGAGCAGTTCTTC
V: TRBV28; J: TRBJ1-2; size: -; D: TRBD1; CDR3: CASSFGTGGSYGYTF; DNA: TGTGCCAGCAGTTTTGGGACAGGGGGCAGCTATGGCTACACCTTC
V: TRBV12-5; J: TRBJ1-3; size: -; D: TRBD1; CDR3: CASGLTPLGQGGGNTIYF; DNA: TGTGCTAGTGGTTTGACCCCGTTGGGACAGGGCGGTGGAAACACCATATATTTT
V: TRBV2; J: TRBJ2-7; size: -; D: -; CDR3: CASSPETGGAYEQYF; DNA: TGTGCCAGCAGTCCTGAAACCGGAGGAGCCTACGAGCAGTACTTC
V: TRBV7-8; J: TRBJ1-6; size: -; D: -; CDR3: CASSFLIGTEISYNSPLHF; DNA: TGTGCCAGCAGCTTTTTAATTGGGACGGAGATCTCCTATAATTCACCCCTCCACTTT
V: TRBV2; J: TRBJ2-2; size: -; D: -; CDR3: CASSGQVNTGELFF; DNA: TGTGCCAGCAGTGGACAGGTCAACACCGGGGAGCTGTTTTTT
V: TRBV15; J: TRBJ1-5; size: once; D: -; CDR3: CATSREPSGASNQPQHF; DNA: TGTGCCACCAGCAGAGAACCGAGTGGGGCTAGCAATCAGCCCCAGCATTTT
V: TRBV6-4; J: TRBJ1-6; size: -; D: -; CDR3: CASRGCIYIFWDSPLHF; DNA: TGTGCCAGCAGGGGTTGTATTTATATATTCTGGGATTCACCCCTCCACTTT
V: TRBV7-9; J: TRBJ2-7; size: few; D: TRBD1; CDR3: CASSSIHRGMGYEQYF; DNA: TGTGCCAGCAGCTCGATCCACAGGGGAATGGGCTACGAGCAGTACTTC
V: TRBV7-9; J: TRBJ2-1; size: -; D: TRBD1; CDR3: CASSAPGQGSNEQFF; DNA: TGTGCCAGCAGCGCGCCGGGACAGGGTTCCAATGAGCAGTTCTTC
V: TRBV7-2; J: TRBJ1-5; size: -; D: -; CDR3: CASSLGLRDQPQHF; DNA: TGTGCCAGCAGCTTAGGGCTTCGGGATCAGCCCCAGCATTTT
V: TRBV2; J: TRBJ1-2; size: -; D: -; CDR3: CASSEAFFYGYTF; DNA: TGTGCCAGCAGTGAAGCTTTCTTCTATGGCTACACCTTC
V: TRBV7-4; J: TRBJ1-2; size: -; D: -; CDR3: CASSGLHSSSKTYGYTF; DNA: TGTGCCAGCAGCGGTCTTCATTCCAGCTCGAAGACCTATGGCTACACCTTC
V: TRBV4-2; J: TRBJ2-6; size: -; D: TRBD1; CDR3: CASSQNRDSGSGANVLTF; DNA: TGTGCCAGCAGCCAAAACCGGGACAGCGGCTCTGGGGCCAACGTCCTGACTTTC
V: TRBV5-1; J: TRBJ1-3; size: -; D: -; CDR3: CASRAGDGSGNTIYF; DNA: TGCGCCAGCAGGGCGGGGGACGGCTCTGGAAACACCATATATTTT
V: TRBV2; J: TRBJ2-7; size: few; D: -; CDR3: CAGSGGLTYEQYF; DNA: TGTGCCGGTTCAGGGGGACTCACCTACGAGCAGTACTTC
V: TRBV30; J: TRBJ2-7; size: -; D: -; CDR3: CAWSTPTGTYEQYF; DNA: TGTGCCTGGAGTACACCTACAGGAACCTACGAGCAGTACTTC
V: TRBV5-1; J: TRBJ2-7; size: -; D: -; CDR3: CASSLGRDAYEQYF; DNA: TGCGCCAGCAGCTTGGGGAGGGATGCCTACGAGCAGTACTTC
V: TRBV21-1; J: TRBJ2-1; size: -; D: -; CDR3: CASRDPLLHHSDNEQFF; DNA: TGTGCCAGCAGAGACCCTTTACTACACCATTCCGACAATGAGCAGTTCTTC
V: TRBV14; J: TRBJ1-2; size: -; D: -; CDR3: CASSQEPTGGYTF; DNA: TGTGCCAGCAGCCAAGAGCCCACCGGGGGCTACACCTTC
V: TRBV19; J: TRBJ1-1; size: -; D: -; CDR3: CASSIFGVSTEAFF; DNA: TGTGCCAGTAGTATCTTCGGGGTTTCTACTGAAGCTTTCTTT
V: TRBV6-5; J: TRBJ2-5; size: once; D: -; CDR3: CASSRRLTQQETQYF; DNA: TGTGCCAGCAGCCGGCGACTGACCCAACAAGAGACCCAGTACTTC
V: TRBV11-1; J: TRBJ1-2; size: -; D: -; CDR3: CASSFGRNNYGYTF; DNA: TGTGCCAGCAGCTTCGGGAGAAATAACTATGGCTACACCTTC
V: TRBV5-8; J: TRBJ1-1; size: -; D: TRBD1; CDR3: CASSFDDRDTEAFF; DNA: TGTGCCAGCAGCTTTGACGACAGGGACACTGAAGCTTTCTTT
V: TRBV18; J: TRBJ1-3; size: -; D: -; CDR3: CASSYGGSSGNTIYF; DNA: TGTGCCAGCTCTTACGGTGGGAGCTCTGGAAACACCATATATTTT
V: TRBV4-3; J: TRBJ2-1; size: -; D: -; CDR3: CASSQGAIGEGSYNEQFF; DNA: TGCGCCAGCAGCCAAGGGGCAATCGGAGAGGGGTCCTACAATGAGCAGTTCTTC
V: TRBV6-6; J: TRBJ2-1; size: once; D: TRBD2; CDR3: CASSSERGVYNEQFF; DNA: TGTGCCAGCAGTTCCGAGCGGGGGGTTTACAATGAGCAGTTCTTC
V: TRBV5-8; J: TRBJ2-7; size: -; D: TRBD1; CDR3: CASSRRDSYEQYF; DNA: TGTGCCAGCAGCCGCAGGGACAGCTACGAGCAGTACTTC
V: TRBV6-1; J: TRBJ1-6; size: -; D: -; CDR3: CASRGSGASPLHF; DNA: TGTGCCAGCAGAGGATCCGGAGCTTCACCCCTCCACTTT
V: TRBV6-1; J: TRBJ1-5; size: -; D: -; CDR3: CASSEGLGGEAWVSNQPQHF; DNA: TGTGCCAGCAGTGAAGGCTTGGGGGGCGAAGCGTGGGTGAGCAATCAGCCCCAGCATTTT
V: TRBV5-5; J: TRBJ1-4; size: -; D: TRBD1; CDR3: CASSQRQGDEKLFF; DNA: TGTGCCAGCAGCCAACGACAGGGAGATGAAAAACTGTTTTTT
V: TRBV19; J: TRBJ1-1; size: -; D: -; CDR3: CASSMGREVTEAFF; DNA: TGTGCCAGTAGTATGGGCAGGGAAGTCACTGAAGCTTTCTTT
V: TRBV25-1; J: TRBJ1-6; size: -; D: -; CDR3: CASSEWGSPLHF; DNA: TGTGCCAGCAGTGAATGGGGATCACCCCTCCACTTT
V: TRBV5-1; J: TRBJ2-3; size: -; D: TRBD2; CDR3: CASSAGGAIGVDTQYF; DNA: TGCGCCAGCAGCGCGGGGGGGGCGATTGGAGTCGACACGCAGTATTTT
V: TRBV6-1; J: TRBJ2-3; size: -; D: -; CDR3: CASSDVPGLVSADTQYF; DNA: TGTGCCAGCAGTGACGTTCCAGGGCTCGTAAGCGCAGATACGCAGTATTTT
V: TRBV5-4; J: TRBJ1-6; size: few; D: -; CDR3: CASSRKTGVRGNSPLHF; DNA: TGTGCCAGCAGCCGAAAAACAGGCGTGCGGGGTAATTCACCCCTCCACTTT
V: TRBV7-8; J: TRBJ2-2; size: -; D: TRBD2; CDR3: CASSYQRGGTGELFF; DNA: TGTGCCAGCAGTTACCAGCGGGGTGGTACCGGGGAGCTGTTTTTT
V: TRBV28; J: TRBJ1-2; size: -; D: TRBD1; CDR3: CASSFHGGGAWGYTF; DNA: TGTGCCAGCAGTTTTCACGGAGGGGGCGCGTGGGGCTACACCTTC
V: TRBV5-1; J: TRBJ2-3; size: -; D: -; CDR3: CASSLGARGSDTQYF; DNA: TGCGCCAGCAGCTTGGGGGCAAGAGGTTCAGATACGCAGTATTTT
V: TRBV9; J: TRBJ2-7; size: -; D: -; CDR3: CASSVEGSSSYEQYF; DNA: TGTGCCAGCAGCGTAGAGGGCTCCAGCTCCTACGAGCAGTACTTC
V: TRBV18; J: TRBJ1-4; size: -; D: -; CDR3: CASSSTGIVNEKLFF; DNA: TGTGCCAGCTCATCAACAGGGATCGTCAATGAAAAACTGTTTTTT
V: TRBV7-2; J: TRBJ2-7; size: -; D: -; CDR3: CASSPTDYEQYF; DNA: TGTGCCAGCAGCCCGACAGACTACGAGCAGTACTTC
V: TRBV19; J: TRBJ1-1; size: -; D: -; CDR3: CASSMGGTEAFF; DNA: TGTGCCAGTAGTATGGGGGGCACTGAAGCTTTCTTT
V: TRBV19; J: TRBJ2-1; size: -; D: TRBD2; CDR3: CASSIGLARLGEQFF; DNA: TGTGCCAGTAGTATAGGACTAGCGAGACTGGGCGAGCAGTTCTTC
V: TRBV6-6; J: TRBJ2-7; size: -; D: TRBD2; CDR3: CASSPDGGGPYEQYF; DNA: TGTGCCAGCAGTCCCGACGGCGGGGGACCCTACGAGCAGTACTTC
V: TRBV5-4; J: TRBJ2-1; size: -; D: TRBD2; CDR3: CASSLGGPSGGAPEQFF; DNA: TGTGCCAGCAGCTTGGGAGGCCCAAGCGGGGGGGCACCTGAGCAGTTCTTC
V: TRBV6-1; J: TRBJ2-1; size: -; D: -; CDR3: CASSGQGAEQFF; DNA: TGTGCCAGCAGTGGGCAGGGCGCTGAGCAGTTCTTC
V: TRBV5-1; J: TRBJ1-2; size: -; D: TRBD1; CDR3: CASSLIPRDRAYGYTF; DNA: TGCGCCAGCAGCTTAATACCACGGGACAGGGCTTATGGCTACACCTTC
V: TRBV29-1; J: TRBJ1-1; size: -; D: TRBD1; CDR3: CSVEGGRGETEAFF; DNA: TGCAGCGTTGAAGGGGGCAGGGGGGAAACTGAAGCTTTCTTT
V: TRBV30; J: TRBJ1-4; size: -; D: -; CDR3: CAWRDHTGTASEKLFF; DNA: TGTGCCTGGAGAGATCATACAGGGACGGCGAGTGAAAAACTGTTTTTT
V: TRBV7-9; J: TRBJ2-5; size: once; D: TRBD2; CDR3: CASSPGTRLASETQYF; DNA: TGTGCCAGCAGCCCCGGGACTAGATTAGCCTCAGAGACCCAGTACTTC
V: TRBV7-8; J: TRBJ2-3; size: -; D: -; CDR3: CASSLAQIPDGTQYF; DNA: TGTGCCAGCAGCTTAGCGCAGATACCGGACGGAACGCAGTATTTT
V: TRBV6-6; J: TRBJ2-7; size: -; D: -; CDR3: CASSSHGGPRNYEQYF; DNA: TGTGCCAGCAGTTCCCATGGGGGGCCTCGAAACTACGAGCAGTACTTC
V: TRBV11-3; J: TRBJ2-3; size: -; D: -; CDR3: CASSPGASSDTQYF; DNA: TGTGCCAGCAGCCCAGGTGCGTCATCAGATACGCAGTATTTT
V: TRBV5-1; J: TRBJ2-3; size: -; D: -; CDR3: CASSPGGLPTDTQYF; DNA: TGCGCCAGCAGCCCAGGAGGACTACCCACAGATACGCAGTATTTT